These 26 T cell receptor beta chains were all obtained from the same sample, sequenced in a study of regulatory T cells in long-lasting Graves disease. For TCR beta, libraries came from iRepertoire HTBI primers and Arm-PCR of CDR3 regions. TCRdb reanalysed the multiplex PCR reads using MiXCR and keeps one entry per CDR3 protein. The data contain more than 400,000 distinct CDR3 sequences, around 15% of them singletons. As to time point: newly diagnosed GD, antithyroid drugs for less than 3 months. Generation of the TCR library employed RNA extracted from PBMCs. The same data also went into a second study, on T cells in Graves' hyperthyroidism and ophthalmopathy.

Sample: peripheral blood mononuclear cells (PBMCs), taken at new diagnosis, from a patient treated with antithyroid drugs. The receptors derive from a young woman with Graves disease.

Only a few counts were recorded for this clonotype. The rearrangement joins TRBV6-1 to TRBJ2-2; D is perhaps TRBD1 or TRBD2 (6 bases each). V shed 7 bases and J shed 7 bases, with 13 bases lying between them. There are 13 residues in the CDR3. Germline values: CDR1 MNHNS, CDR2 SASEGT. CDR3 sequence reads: CASKRGAGGELFF. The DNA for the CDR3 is TGTGCCAGCAAGAGGGGGGCAGGCGGGGAGCTGTTTTTT.

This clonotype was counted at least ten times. The CDR3 reads CASSVRPGSETQYF. In nucleotides, the CDR3 is TGTGCCAGCAGTGTTCGGCCGGGGAGTGAGACCCAGTACTTC. The rearrangement links TRBV6-1 to TRBJ2-5, with a possible D match to TRBD2 (5 bases). Trimming removed 4 bases from V and 5 bases from J, with 14 bases in between. This CDR3 has 14 residues. CDR1 MNHNS and CDR2 SASEGT come from the germline V gene.

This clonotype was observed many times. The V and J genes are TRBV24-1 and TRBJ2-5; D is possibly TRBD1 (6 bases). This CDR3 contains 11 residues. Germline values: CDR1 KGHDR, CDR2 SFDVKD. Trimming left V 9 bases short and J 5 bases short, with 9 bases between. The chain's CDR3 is CATGQGETQYF. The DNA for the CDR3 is TGTGCCACCGGGCAGGGGGAGACCCAGTACTTC.

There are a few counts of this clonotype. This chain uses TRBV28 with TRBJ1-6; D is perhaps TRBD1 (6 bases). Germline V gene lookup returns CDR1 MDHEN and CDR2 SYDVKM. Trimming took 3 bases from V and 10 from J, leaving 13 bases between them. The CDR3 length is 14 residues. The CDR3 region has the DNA TGTGCCAGCAGTTTCCAGGGGCGGGAATCACCCCTCCACTTT. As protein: CASSFQGRESPLHF.

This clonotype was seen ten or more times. The CDR3 DNA is TGCAGTGCTAGGCTACTAGCGGGCGCAGATACGCAGTATTTT. The encoded protein is CSARLLAGADTQYF. The V and J genes are TRBV20-1 and TRBJ2-3, with 9 bases identical to TRBD2. J was trimmed by 4 bases and V by 3 bases; bases with no gene match: 5. The germline V gene has CDR1 DFQATT and CDR2 SNEGSKA (reference sequence). The CDR3 consists of 14 residues.

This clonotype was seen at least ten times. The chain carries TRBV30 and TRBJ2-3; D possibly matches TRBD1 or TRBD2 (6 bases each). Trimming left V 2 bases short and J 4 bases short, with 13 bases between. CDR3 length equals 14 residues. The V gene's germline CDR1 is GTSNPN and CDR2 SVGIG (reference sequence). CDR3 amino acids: CAWSRGVGSDTQYF. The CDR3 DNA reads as TGTGCCTGGAGTAGGGGGGTAGGCTCAGATACGCAGTATTTT.

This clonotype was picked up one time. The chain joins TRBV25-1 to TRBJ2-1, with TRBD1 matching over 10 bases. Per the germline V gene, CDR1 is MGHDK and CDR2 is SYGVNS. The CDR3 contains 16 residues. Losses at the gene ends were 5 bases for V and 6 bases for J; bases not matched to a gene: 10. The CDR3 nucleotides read TGTGCCAGCAGTAGGTGGGACAGGGGATTGTTCAATGAGCAGTTCTTC. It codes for CASSRWDRGLFNEQFF.

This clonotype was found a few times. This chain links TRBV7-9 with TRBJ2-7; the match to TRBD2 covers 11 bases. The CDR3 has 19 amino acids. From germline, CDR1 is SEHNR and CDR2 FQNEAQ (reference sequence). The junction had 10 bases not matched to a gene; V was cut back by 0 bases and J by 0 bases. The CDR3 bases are TGTGCCAGCAGCTTAGCCGGGGGACTAGCGGCCGGAGGCTCCTACGAGCAGTACTTC. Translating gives CASSLAGGLAAGGSYEQYF.

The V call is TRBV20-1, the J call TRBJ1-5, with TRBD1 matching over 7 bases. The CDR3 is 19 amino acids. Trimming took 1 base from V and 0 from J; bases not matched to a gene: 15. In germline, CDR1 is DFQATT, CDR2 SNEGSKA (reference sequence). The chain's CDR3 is CSARAYRGQVRNSNQPQHF. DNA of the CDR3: TGCAGTGCTAGAGCATACCGCGGACAGGTCCGGAATAGCAATCAGCCCCAGCATTTT.

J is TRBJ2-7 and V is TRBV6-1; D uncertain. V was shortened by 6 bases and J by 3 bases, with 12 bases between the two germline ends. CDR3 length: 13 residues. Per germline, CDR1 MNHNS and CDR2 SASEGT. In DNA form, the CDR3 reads TGTGCCAGCAGAGGGAAAGAAATCTACGAGCAGTACTTC. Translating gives CASRGKEIYEQYF.

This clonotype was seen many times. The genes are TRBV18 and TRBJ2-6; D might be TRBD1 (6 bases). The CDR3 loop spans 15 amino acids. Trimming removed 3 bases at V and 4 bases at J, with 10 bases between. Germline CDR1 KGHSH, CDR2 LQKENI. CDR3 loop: CASSPDSKGANVLTF. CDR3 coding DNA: TGTGCCAGCTCACCGGACAGTAAAGGGGCCAACGTCCTGACTTTC.

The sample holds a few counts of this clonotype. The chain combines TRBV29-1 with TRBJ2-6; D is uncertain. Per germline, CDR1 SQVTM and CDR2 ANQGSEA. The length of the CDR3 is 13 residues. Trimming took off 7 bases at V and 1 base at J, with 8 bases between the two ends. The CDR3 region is CSAQTSGANVLTF. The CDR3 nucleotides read TGCAGCGCCCAAACTTCTGGGGCCAACGTCCTGACTTTC.

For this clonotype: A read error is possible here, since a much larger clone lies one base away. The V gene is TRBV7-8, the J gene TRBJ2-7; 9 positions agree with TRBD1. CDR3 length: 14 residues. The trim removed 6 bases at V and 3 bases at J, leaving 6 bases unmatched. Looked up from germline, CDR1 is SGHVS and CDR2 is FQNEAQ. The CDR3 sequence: CASRRGTGNYEQYF. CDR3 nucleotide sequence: TGTGCCAGCAGGCGGGGGACAGGGAACTACGAGCAGTACTTC.

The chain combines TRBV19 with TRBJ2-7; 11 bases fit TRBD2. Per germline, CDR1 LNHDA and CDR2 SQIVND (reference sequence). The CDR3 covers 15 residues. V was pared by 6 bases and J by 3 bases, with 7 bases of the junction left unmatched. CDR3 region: CASRLAGDTLYEQYF. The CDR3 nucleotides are TGTGCCAGTAGACTAGCGGGAGATACCCTCTACGAGCAGTACTTC.

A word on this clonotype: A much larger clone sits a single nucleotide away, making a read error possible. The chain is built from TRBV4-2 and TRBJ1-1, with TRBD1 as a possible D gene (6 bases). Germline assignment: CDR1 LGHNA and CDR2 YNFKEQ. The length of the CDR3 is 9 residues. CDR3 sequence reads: CYGDTEALF. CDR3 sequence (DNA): TGTTATGGGGACACTGAAGCTCTCTTT.

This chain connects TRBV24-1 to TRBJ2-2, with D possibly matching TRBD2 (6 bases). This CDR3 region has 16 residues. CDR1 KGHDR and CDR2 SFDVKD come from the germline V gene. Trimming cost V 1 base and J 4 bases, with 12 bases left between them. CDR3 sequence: CATSDFRPGGTGELFF. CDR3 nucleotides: TGTGCCACCAGTGATTTTCGTCCCGGGGGCACCGGGGAGCTGTTTTTT.

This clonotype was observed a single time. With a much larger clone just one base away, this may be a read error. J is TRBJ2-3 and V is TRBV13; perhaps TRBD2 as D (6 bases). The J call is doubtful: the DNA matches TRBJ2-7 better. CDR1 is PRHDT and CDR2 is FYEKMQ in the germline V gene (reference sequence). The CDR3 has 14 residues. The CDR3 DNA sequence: TGTTCCAGCAGCCGCCGGGACTCATCCTACGAGCAGTACTTC. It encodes CSSSRRDSSYEQYF.

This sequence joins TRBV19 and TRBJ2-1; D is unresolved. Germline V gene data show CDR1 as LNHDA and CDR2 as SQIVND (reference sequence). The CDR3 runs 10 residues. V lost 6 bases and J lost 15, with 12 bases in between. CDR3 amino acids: CASRGLELFF. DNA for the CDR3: TGTGCCAGTAGAGGGCTAGAACTGTTCTTC.

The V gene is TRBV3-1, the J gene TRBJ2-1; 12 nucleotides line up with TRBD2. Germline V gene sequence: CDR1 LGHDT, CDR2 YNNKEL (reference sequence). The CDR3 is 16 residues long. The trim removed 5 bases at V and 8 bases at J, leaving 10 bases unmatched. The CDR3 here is CASSETSGRRCYEQFF. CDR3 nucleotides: TGTGCCAGCAGCGAAACTAGCGGGAGGCGGTGCTATGAGCAGTTCTTC.

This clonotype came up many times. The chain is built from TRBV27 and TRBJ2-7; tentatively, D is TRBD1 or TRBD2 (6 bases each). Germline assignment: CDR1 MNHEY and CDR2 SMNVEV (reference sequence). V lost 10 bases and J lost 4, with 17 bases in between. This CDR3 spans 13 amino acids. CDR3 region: CATRTELAYEQYF. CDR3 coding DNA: TGTGCCACCAGGACAGAACTAGCTTACGAGCAGTACTTC.

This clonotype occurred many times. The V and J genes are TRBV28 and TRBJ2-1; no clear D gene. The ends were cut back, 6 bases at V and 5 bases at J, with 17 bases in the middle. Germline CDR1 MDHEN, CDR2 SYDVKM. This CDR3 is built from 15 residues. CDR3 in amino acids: CASRDGDSRNNEQFF. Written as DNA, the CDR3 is TGTGCCAGCAGAGACGGAGATAGCAGGAACAATGAGCAGTTCTTC.

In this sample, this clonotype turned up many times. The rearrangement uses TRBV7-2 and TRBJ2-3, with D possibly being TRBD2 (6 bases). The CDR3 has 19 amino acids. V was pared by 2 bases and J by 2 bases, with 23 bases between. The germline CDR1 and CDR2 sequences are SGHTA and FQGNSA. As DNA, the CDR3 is TGTGCCAGCAGCTTAAGAGTGGGTTTGAGCGGGTACTCCACAGATACGCAGTATTTT. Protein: CASSLRVGLSGYSTDTQYF.

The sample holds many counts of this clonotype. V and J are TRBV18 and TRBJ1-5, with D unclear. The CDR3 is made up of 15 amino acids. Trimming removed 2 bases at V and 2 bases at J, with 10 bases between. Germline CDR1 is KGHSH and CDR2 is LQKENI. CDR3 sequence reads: CASSPWASGNQPQHF. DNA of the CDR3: TGTGCCAGCTCACCATGGGCCAGTGGCAATCAGCCCCAGCATTTT.

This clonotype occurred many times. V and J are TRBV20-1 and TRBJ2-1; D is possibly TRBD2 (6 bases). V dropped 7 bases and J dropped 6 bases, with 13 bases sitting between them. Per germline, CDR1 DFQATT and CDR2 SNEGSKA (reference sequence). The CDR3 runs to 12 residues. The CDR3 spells CSVRGTSNEQFF. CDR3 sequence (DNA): TGCAGTGTCCGGGGGACCAGCAATGAGCAGTTCTTC.

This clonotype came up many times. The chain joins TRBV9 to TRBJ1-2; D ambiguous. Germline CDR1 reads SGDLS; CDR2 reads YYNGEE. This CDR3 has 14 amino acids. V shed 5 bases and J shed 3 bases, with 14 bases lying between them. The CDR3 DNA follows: TGTGCCAGCAGTAATCACAAGGGTGACTATGGCTACACCTTC. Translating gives CASSNHKGDYGYTF.

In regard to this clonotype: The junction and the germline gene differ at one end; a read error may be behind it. The CDR3 sequence: CSANSPQGAGSQRF. Here the CDR3 DNA reads TGCAGTGCCAATTCGCCACAGGGGGCAGGGTCCCAGCGTTTT. The chain employs TRBV20-1 and TRBJ1-5, with 9 bases aligning to TRBD1. This CDR3 is built from 14 residues. CDR1 DFQATT and CDR2 SNEGSKA come from the germline V gene (reference sequence).